This TCR beta chain was documented in a study of T cell changes during pregnancy in multiple sclerosis. Only in-frame clones appear in the TCRdb table, and some are missing; sequencing was by immunoSEQ multiplex PCR. The sample shows roughly 64,000 clones, less than 95% of them seen only once. The J segment lost 5 bases and the V segment lost 3 bases, leaving 7 bases of the junction unmatched. Germline V gene lookup returns CDR1 LGHNA and CDR2 YSLEER. The CDR3 spans 14 residues. Source: peripheral blood, taken in the third trimester of pregnancy. The clonotype was recovered from a female donor in good health, enrolled as a control in a pregnancy study. The genes are TRBV4-3 and TRBJ2-7; 7 bases line up with TRBD1. The CDR3 sequence: CASSQATGDHEQYF. Here the CDR3 DNA reads TGCGCCAGCAGCCAGGCTACAGGGGACCACGAGCAGTACTTC.